A selection of T cell receptor beta chains follows, all from one sample in a study of T cell repertoires in cytomegalovirus infection. TCRdb reprocessed the reads via MiXCR and lists one record per CDR3 protein. The table records roughly 630,000 distinct CDR3 sequences, 20% to 25% of them present only once. The specimen was CD8+ T cells from PBMCs. These receptors all stem from a human donor in good health (CMV status not recorded). Some clones in this sample may be carry-over from other donors' samples. The CDR3 runs from the conserved cysteine through the conserved F or W. The order of the fields is D gene, J gene, clone size, V gene, CDR3 protein, CDR3 DNA. The D gene is left open where the match is weak. Clone sizes are given selectively: once, few, many, or a class where the clone is expanded.

>TRBD1|TRBJ1-2|few|TRBV20-1
CSARDETGPPNYGYTF
TGCAGTGCTAGAGACGAGACAGGGCCTCCAAACTATGGCTACACCTTC
>.|TRBJ1-1|many|TRBV14
CASSHELEAFF
TGTGCCAGCAGCCACGAACTAGAAGCTTTCTTT
>TRBD1|TRBJ1-5|few|TRBV6-6
CASSDRVGDQPQHF
TGTGCCAGCAGTGACAGGGTCGGGGATCAGCCCCAGCATTTT
>.|TRBJ2-3|.|TRBV4-1
CASRPGTAGADTQYF
TGCGCCAGCAGGCCTGGGACAGCGGGAGCGGATACGCAGTATTTT
>.|TRBJ1-5|.|TRBV25-1
CASRMGQPQQF
TGTGCCAGCAGGATGGGGCAGCCCCAGCAGTTT
>.|TRBJ1-2|once|TRBV13
CASSPGLSRGYTF
TGTGCCAGCAGCCCTGGACTATCGCGGGGCTACACCTTC
>.|TRBJ2-5|many|TRBV7-2
CASTLTLPDQYF
TGTGCCAGCACCTTGACCCTCCCGGACCAGTACTTC
>.|TRBJ2-2|few|TRBV4-1
CASSHLGTSTGELFF
TGCGCCAGCAGCCACTTGGGGACATCCACTGGAGAGCTGTTTTTT
>.|TRBJ2-7|few|TRBV12-3/TRBV12-4
CASRKTGLNYEQYF
TGTGCCAGCAGAAAGACAGGTCTTAACTACGAGCAGTACTTC
>.|TRBJ2-1|few|TRBV2
CAGSSGLGYNEQFF
TGTGCCGGATCCAGCGGCCTAGGCTACAATGAGCAGTTCTTC
>TRBD1|TRBJ2-1|.|TRBV7-9
CASSFSGGEDNEQFF
TGTGCCAGCAGCTTTTCAGGGGGCGAAGACAATGAGCAGTTCTTC
>.|TRBJ2-1|.|TRBV28
CASRRCHRDGKVNEQFF
TGTGCCAGCAGGAGGTGCCACCGGGACGGGAAGGTCAATGAGCAGTTCTTC
>.|TRBJ2-3|.|TRBV7-2
CASSFWKRRGSLTDTQYF
TGTGCCAGCAGCTTTTGGAAAAGACGGGGGTCCCTCACAGATACGCAGTATTTT
>.|TRBJ1-1|.|TRBV6-2/TRBV6-3
CASSYPRNTEAFF
TGTGCCAGCAGTTATCCCAGGAACACTGAAGCTTTCTTT
>TRBD1|TRBJ1-2|.|TRBV20-1
CSARDIEQGPSNYGYTF
TGCAGTGCTAGAGATATCGAACAGGGGCCTTCTAACTATGGCTACACCTTC
>TRBD2|TRBJ2-3|.|TRBV6-5
CASRLTSGGFTSTDTQYF
TGTGCCAGCAGGTTGACTAGCGGGGGGTTTACTAGCACAGATACGCAGTATTTT
>TRBD1|TRBJ1-1|.|TRBV10-3
CTISQGAEAFF
TGTACCATCAGTCAGGGGGCTGAAGCTTTCTTT
>.|TRBJ2-3|.|TRBV6-1
CASSKTSWDSTDTQYF
TGTGCCAGCAGCAAAACTAGCTGGGATAGCACAGATACGCAGTATTTT
>TRBD1|TRBJ1-1|many|TRBV6-2/TRBV6-3
CASTPTGTGMNTEAFF
TGTGCCAGCACCCCGACCGGGACAGGGATGAACACTGAAGCTTTCTTT
>.|TRBJ1-2|many|TRBV25-1
CASIGTNTKGLAVQYYGYTF
TGTGCCAGCATCGGGACAAATACAAAGGGATTGGCTGTACAGTACTATGGCTACACCTTC
>.|TRBJ2-3|.|TRBV28
CASSLSYLGDTQYF
TGTGCCAGCAGTTTATCCTACTTGGGAGATACGCAGTATTTT
>.|TRBJ1-1|.|TRBV11-1
CTSREEGMVAEAFF
TGTACCAGCAGGGAGGAGGGGATGGTCGCTGAAGCTTTCTTT
>TRBD2|TRBJ2-3|few|TRBV7-4
CASSTGTSSDTQYF
TGTGCCAGCAGCACCGGGACTAGCTCAGATACGCAGTATTTT
>.|TRBJ1-1|few|TRBV7-9
CASSEITGNTEAFF
TGTGCCAGCAGCGAGATAACTGGGAACACTGAAGCTTTCTTT
>TRBD2|TRBJ2-1|few|TRBV20-1
CSARDRNSGAEQFF
TGCAGTGCTAGAGATCGGAATAGCGGGGCTGAGCAGTTCTTC
>TRBD2|TRBJ2-7|.|TRBV5-1
CASSWEGDEQYF
TGCGCCAGCAGCTGGGAGGGAGACGAGCAGTACTTC
>.|TRBJ2-1|.|TRBV6-5
CASSYSRDFLYNEQFF
TGTGCCAGCAGTTACTCTCGAGATTTCCTTTACAATGAGCAGTTCTTC
>TRBD1|TRBJ2-1|many|TRBV7-2
CASSFRQGDAYNEQFF
TGTGCCAGCAGCTTCAGACAGGGAGATGCCTACAATGAGCAGTTCTTC
>.|TRBJ1-1|many|TRBV7-3
CASSITPNTEAFF
TGTGCCAGCAGCATTACACCGAACACTGAAGCTTTCTTT
>.|TRBJ2-5|few|TRBV3-1
CASSQEVGRAQETQYF
TGTGCCAGCAGCCAAGAAGTCGGCAGGGCGCAAGAGACCCAGTACTTC
>TRBD1|TRBJ1-1|many|TRBV7-8
CASSRPGTGVNTEAFF
TGTGCCAGCAGTCGTCCCGGGACAGGGGTGAACACTGAAGCTTTCTTT
>.|TRBJ2-2|.|TRBV20-1
CSAPSAGAQEESNTGELFF
TGCAGTGCGCCCTCGGCGGGGGCCCAGGAAGAATCGAACACCGGGGAGCTGTTTTTT
>.|TRBJ2-5|many|TRBV7-6
CASSRPAVYRTQETQYF
TGTGCCAGCAGCCGCCCAGCTGTGTACAGGACCCAAGAGACCCAGTACTTC
>.|TRBJ2-1|.|TRBV25-1
CASSVRDDEQFF
TGTGCCAGCAGTGTCAGGGACGATGAGCAGTTCTTC
>.|TRBJ1-2|.|TRBV10-3
CAIRDVDGYTF
TGTGCCATTCGGGACGTCGATGGCTACACCTTC
>TRBD1|TRBJ2-2|.|TRBV5-4
CASSWGQGTPELFF
TGTGCCAGCAGCTGGGGACAGGGGACACCGGAGCTGTTTTTT
>TRBD1|TRBJ2-1|.|TRBV18
CASSHTGVLEQFF
TGTGCCAGCTCTCACACAGGGGTACTCGAGCAGTTCTTC
>.|TRBJ2-1|.|TRBV7-9
CASSLEGIRYEQFF
TGTGCCAGCAGCTTAGAGGGGATCCGTTATGAGCAGTTCTTC
>.|TRBJ2-7|many|TRBV7-2
CASSLSQDVYEQYF
TGTGCCAGCAGCTTATCTCAAGACGTCTACGAGCAGTACTTC
>.|TRBJ2-2|.|TRBV29-1
CSVEVMGQATTGELFF
TGCAGCGTTGAAGTAATGGGGCAGGCTACCACCGGGGAGCTGTTTTTT
>TRBD1|TRBJ1-5|.|TRBV7-3
CASSLTTPRGQVGSNQPQHF
TGTGCCAGCAGCTTAACAACTCCTAGGGGACAGGTTGGGAGCAATCAGCCCCAGCATTTT
>.|TRBJ1-5|.|TRBV19
CASGPTNQPQHF
TGTGCCAGCGGACCGACGAATCAGCCCCAGCATTTT